Here is one TCR beta chain with its context. As yet, its antigen is unknown. It was 80,000 to 100,000 TCR templates that were assayed per sample. The repertoire was sequenced with immunoSEQ multiplex PCR; TCRdb's copy has only in-frame clones and lacks some. This table holds 70,000 to 90,000 clones, about 90% found once. These data originate in a study of siplizumab effects on memory and regulatory T cells. Regarding the study as a whole: Naive T cells appeared more varied than memory cells and looked like key alloresponse contributors. In the presence of siplizumab, alloreactive sequences traceable to unstimulated CD4+ memory cells were significantly reduced.

This CDR3 is built from 13 residues. V usage is TRBV21-1 and J usage is TRBJ2-7. TRBV21-1 is assigned pseudogene status. The specimen was CD4+ T cells sorted from blood. The receptor's source is a human donor in good health. CDR3 bases: TGTGCCAGCAGCAAAATAAAACCCCTCGAGCAGTACTTC. It codes for CASSKIKPLEQYF.